A selection of T cell receptor beta chains follows, all from one sample in a study of T-cell reconstitution after alpha-beta-depleted transplantation in children. TCRdb re-called the PCR reads through MiXCR, storing one row per CDR3 protein. The repertoire includes approximately 390,000 distinct CDR3 sequences, 11% of them detected once, and about 5% sits in the top ten. The sequences come from PBMCs from the stem cell graft donor, collected from the stem cell graft. All receptors derive from a human donor who donated a stem cell graft to a child with acute myeloid leukemia. Each CDR3 is given with its conserved first and last residue.

>TRBJ2-3|TRBV11-3
CASSLAASGDTQYF
>TRBJ1-4|TRBV3-1
CASSQDRDRGRGLFF
>TRBJ1-4|TRBV25-1
CASSDQGLANEKLFF
>TRBJ2-4|TRBV10-3
CAISDPNRDTQNIQYF
>TRBJ2-3|TRBV20-1
CSARYFRGSGDTQYF
>TRBJ1-1|TRBV10-3
CAISGSGGRAEAFF
>TRBJ2-5|TRBV5-6
CASSATQGGGETQYF
>TRBJ2-1|TRBV4-2
CASSQETRGQFF
>TRBJ2-3|TRBV29-1
CSVGTGGDTQYF
>TRBJ2-7|TRBV20-1
CSARDLSGSPYEQYF
>TRBJ1-1|TRBV4-1
CASSRDPRGQNTEAFF
>TRBJ2-7|TRBV5-6
CASSLGLAVSDEQYF
>TRBJ2-2|TRBV4-2
CASSQVAGGATGELFF